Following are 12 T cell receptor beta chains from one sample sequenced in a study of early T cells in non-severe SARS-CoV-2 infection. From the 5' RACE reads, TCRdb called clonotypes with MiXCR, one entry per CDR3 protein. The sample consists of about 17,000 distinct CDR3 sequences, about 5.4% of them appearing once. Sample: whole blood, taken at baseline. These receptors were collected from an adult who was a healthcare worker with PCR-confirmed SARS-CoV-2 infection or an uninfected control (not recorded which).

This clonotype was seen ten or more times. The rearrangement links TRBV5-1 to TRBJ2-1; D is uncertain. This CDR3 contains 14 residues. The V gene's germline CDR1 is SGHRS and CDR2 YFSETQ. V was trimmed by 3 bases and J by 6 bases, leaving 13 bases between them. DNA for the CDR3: TGCGCCAGCAGCTCTTCTGGTAGCAGCAATGAGCAGTTCTTC. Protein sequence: CASSSSGSSNEQFF.

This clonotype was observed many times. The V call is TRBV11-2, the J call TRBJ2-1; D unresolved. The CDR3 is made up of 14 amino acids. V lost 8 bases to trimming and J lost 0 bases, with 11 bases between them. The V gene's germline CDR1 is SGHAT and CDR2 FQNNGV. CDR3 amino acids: CASGPRSSYNEQFF. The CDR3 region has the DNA TGTGCCAGCGGACCTAGGTCCTCCTACAATGAGCAGTTCTTC. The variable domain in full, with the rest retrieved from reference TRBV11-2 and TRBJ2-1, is EAGVAQSPRYKIIEKRQSVAFWCNPISGHATLYWYQQILGQGPKLLIQFQNNGVVDDSQLPKDRFSAERLKGVDSTLKIQPAKLEDSAVYLCASGPRSSYNEQFFGPGTRLTVL.

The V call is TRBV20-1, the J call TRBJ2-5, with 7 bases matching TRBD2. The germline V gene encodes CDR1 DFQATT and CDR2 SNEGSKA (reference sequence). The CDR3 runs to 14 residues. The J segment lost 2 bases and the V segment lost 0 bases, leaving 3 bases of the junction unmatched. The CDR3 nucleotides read TGCAGTGCTAGAGAACCACTAGCGCAAGAGACCCAGTACTTC. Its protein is CSAREPLAQETQYF.

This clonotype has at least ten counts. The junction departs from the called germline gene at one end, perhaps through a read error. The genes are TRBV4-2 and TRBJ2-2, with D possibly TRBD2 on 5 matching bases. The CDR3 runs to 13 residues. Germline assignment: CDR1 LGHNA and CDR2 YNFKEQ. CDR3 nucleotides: TGTGCCAGCAGCCAAGAGAACACCGGGGAGCCGTTTTTT. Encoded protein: CASSQENTGEPFF.

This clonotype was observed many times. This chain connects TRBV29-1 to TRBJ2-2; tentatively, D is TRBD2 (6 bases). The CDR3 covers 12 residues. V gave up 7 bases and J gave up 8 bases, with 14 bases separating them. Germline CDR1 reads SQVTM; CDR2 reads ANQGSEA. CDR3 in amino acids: CSGGGGLGELFF. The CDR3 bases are TGCAGCGGTGGCGGAGGGCTAGGGGAGCTGTTTTTT.

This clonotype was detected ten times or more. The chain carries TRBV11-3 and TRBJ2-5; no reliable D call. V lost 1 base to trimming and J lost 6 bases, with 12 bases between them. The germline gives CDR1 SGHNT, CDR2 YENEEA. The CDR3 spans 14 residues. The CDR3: CASSLGRMSKTQYF. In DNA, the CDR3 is TGTGCCAGCAGCTTAGGCAGGATGAGCAAGACCCAGTACTTC.

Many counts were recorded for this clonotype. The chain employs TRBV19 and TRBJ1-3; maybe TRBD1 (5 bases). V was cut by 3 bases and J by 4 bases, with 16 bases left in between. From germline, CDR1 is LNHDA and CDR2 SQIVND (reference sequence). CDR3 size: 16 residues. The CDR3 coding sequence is TGTGCCAGTAGTATTTGGAGCCCTGGGGGAGGAAACACCATATATTTT. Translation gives CASSIWSPGGGNTIYF. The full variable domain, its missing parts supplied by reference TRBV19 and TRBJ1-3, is DGGITQSPKYLFRKEGQNVTLSCEQNLNHDAMYWYRQDPGQGLRLIYYSQIVNDFQKGDIAEGYSVSREKKESFPLTVTSAQKNPTAFYLCASSIWSPGGGNTIYFGEGSWLTVV.

CDR3 loop: CASNHPSWDREETQYF. The CDR3, as DNA: TGTGCCAGCAACCACCCGTCTTGGGACAGGGAAGAGACCCAGTACTTC. The rearrangement links TRBV6-1 to TRBJ2-5; 9 bases agree with TRBD1. Trimming at V came to 7 bases and at J to 3 bases, leaving 12 bases not matched to a gene. CDR3 size: 16 residues. Germline CDR1 is MNHNS and CDR2 is SASEGT.

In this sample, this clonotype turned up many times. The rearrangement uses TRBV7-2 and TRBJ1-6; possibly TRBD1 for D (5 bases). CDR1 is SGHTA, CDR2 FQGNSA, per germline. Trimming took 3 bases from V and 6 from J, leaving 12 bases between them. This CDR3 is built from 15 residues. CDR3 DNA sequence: TGTGCCAGCAGCTTCGGTCGACAGCCTAATTCACCCCTCCACTTT. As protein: CASSFGRQPNSPLHF.

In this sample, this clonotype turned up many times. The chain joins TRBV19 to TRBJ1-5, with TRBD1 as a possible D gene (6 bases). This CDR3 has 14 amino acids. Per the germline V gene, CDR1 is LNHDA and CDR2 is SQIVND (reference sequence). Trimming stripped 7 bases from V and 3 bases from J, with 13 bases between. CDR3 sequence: CASNPDSDNQPQHF. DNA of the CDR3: TGTGCCAGTAATCCGGACAGTGACAATCAGCCCCAGCATTTT.

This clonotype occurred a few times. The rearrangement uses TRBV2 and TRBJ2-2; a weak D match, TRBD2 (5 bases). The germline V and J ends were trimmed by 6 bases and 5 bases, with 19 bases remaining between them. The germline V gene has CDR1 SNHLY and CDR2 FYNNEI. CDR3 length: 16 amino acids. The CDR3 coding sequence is TGTGCCAGCAGACCACATTCCAGCGGACTGACCGGGGAGCTGTTTTTT. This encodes CASRPHSSGLTGELFF. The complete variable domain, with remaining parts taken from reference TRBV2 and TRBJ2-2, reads EPEVTQTPSHQVTQMGQEVILRCVPISNHLYFYWYRQILGQKVEFLVSFYNNEISEKSEIFDDQFSVERPDGSNFTLKIRSTKLEDSAMYFCASRPHSSGLTGELFFGEGSRLTVL.

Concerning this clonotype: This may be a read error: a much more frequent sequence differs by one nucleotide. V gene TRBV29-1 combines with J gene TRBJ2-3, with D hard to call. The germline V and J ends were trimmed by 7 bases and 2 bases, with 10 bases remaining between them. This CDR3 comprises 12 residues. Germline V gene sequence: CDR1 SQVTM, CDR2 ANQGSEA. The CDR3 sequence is CSAEANTDTQYF. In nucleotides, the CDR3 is TGCAGCGCTGAGGCCAACACAGATACGCAGTATTTT.